This T cell receptor (beta chain) emerged from a study of blood T cells in healthy people across ages. Through a sample-barcoded 5' primer and a J-beta primer mix, a second PCR was run for roughly 6 to 12 cycles. Each CDR3 protein gets one entry after TCRdb re-called the 5' RACE reads with MiXCR. The sample contains about 1,000,000 distinct CDR3 sequences, 35% to 55% of which appear only once. Between the trimmed V and J ends, which lost 3 bases and 0 bases, there was a span of 9 bases. The CDR3 covers 15 residues. CDR1 is SGHTA and CDR2 is FQGTGA in the germline V gene. This clonotype occurred many times. The antigen is undetermined. Points from the study as a whole: Diversity of TCR beta correlated strongly with naive T cell percentage.

The receptor was derived from a woman aged 55-70 years in good health. Sample: blood. The chain joins TRBV7-3 to TRBJ2-1; TRBD2 might be the D (6 bases). The CDR3, as DNA: TGTGCCAGCAGCTTTGGCGGGGTCTCCTACAATGAGCAGTTCTTC. It is translated as CASSFGGVSYNEQFF.